These 5 T cell receptor beta chains originate from one sample sequenced in a study of blood T cell repertoires in COVID-19. Sequencing used immunoSEQ multiplex PCR; TCRdb keeps in-frame clones, though not all of them. The repertoire consists of 65,000 or so clones, with around 90% occurring once and the leading ten covering roughly 1.3%. Input material: peripheral blood. The source of these receptors is a man aged 60 to 75 with acute or convalescent COVID-19.

The chain carries TRBV6-5 and TRBJ1-2, with a tentative D call TRBD1 (6 bases). V was shortened by 5 bases and J by 6 bases, with 16 bases between the two germline ends. The CDR3 runs 14 residues. The germline CDR1 and CDR2 sequences are MNHEY and SVGAGI. DNA for the CDR3: TGTGCCAGCAGTCCTTTACAGGGTCGGGATGGCTACACCTTC. Translating it yields CASSPLQGRDGYTF.

This clone has only one observation. This sequence joins TRBV11-2 and TRBJ2-1; possible D gene TRBD1, 7 bases. The CDR3 spans 16 residues. V lost 5 bases to trimming and J lost 3 bases, with 17 bases between them. Germline assignment: CDR1 SGHAT and CDR2 FQNNGV. The CDR3 region is CASSPRGALGYNEQFF. The CDR3 DNA is TGTGCCAGCAGCCCCAGGGGGGCTTTGGGCTACAATGAGCAGTTCTTC.

The chain is built from TRBV6-5 and TRBJ2-1; 9 nucleotides line up with TRBD2. CDR1 and CDR2 (germline): MNHEY, SVGAGI. The V gene end was trimmed by 0 bases and the J gene end by 9 bases; junction bases not matched to a gene: 6. CDR3 length: 15 amino acids. DNA of the CDR3: TGTGCCAGCAGTTACTCGGGGACTAGCCGTAGTGAGCAGTTCTTC. As protein: CASSYSGTSRSEQFF.

The chain recombines TRBV24-1 with TRBJ1-4; D possibly corresponds to TRBD1 (5 bases). Germline values: CDR1 KGHDR, CDR2 SFDVKD. Trimming shortened V by 8 bases and J by 4 bases, and 10 bases separated the two germline ends. This CDR3 spans 13 amino acids. CDR3 DNA: TGTGCCACCAAGGGGAATAATAATGAAAAACTGTTTTTT. Translation: CATKGNNNEKLFF.

The rearrangement uses TRBV2 and TRBJ2-2; D possibly corresponds to TRBD2 (6 bases). Germline CDR1 is SNHLY and CDR2 is FYNNEI. The CDR3 length is 17 residues. The ends were cut back, 4 bases at V and 5 bases at J, with 20 bases in the middle. The CDR3: CASSGLGGFIKTGELFF. For the CDR3, the DNA is TGTGCCAGCAGTGGTCTGGGGGGTTTCATCAAAACCGGGGAGCTGTTTTTT.